Given below is one T cell receptor (beta chain) in context. The data originate from a study of T-cell reconstitution after alpha-beta-depleted transplantation in children. Germline-derived CDR1 and CDR2 are MGHDK and SYGVNS. The CDR3 covers 15 residues. V lost 7 bases, J lost 0 bases, and 13 bases lay in between. The authors prepared the TCRbeta library with unique molecular identifiers. MiXCR, run by TCRdb on the PCR reads, gives a single entry per CDR3 protein. In the table there are roughly 500,000 distinct CDR3 sequences, about a sixth of which are singletons. This chain links TRBV25-1 with TRBJ2-4; no firm D call. Sequencing was performed on PBMCs from the stem cell graft donor, taken from the stem cell graft. The sequence came from a human donor who donated a stem cell graft to a child with acute lymphoblastic leukemia. For the CDR3, the DNA is TGTGCCAGCATTTGGGATAACCTAGCCAAAAACATTCAGTACTTC. Translation: CASIWDNLAKNIQYF.